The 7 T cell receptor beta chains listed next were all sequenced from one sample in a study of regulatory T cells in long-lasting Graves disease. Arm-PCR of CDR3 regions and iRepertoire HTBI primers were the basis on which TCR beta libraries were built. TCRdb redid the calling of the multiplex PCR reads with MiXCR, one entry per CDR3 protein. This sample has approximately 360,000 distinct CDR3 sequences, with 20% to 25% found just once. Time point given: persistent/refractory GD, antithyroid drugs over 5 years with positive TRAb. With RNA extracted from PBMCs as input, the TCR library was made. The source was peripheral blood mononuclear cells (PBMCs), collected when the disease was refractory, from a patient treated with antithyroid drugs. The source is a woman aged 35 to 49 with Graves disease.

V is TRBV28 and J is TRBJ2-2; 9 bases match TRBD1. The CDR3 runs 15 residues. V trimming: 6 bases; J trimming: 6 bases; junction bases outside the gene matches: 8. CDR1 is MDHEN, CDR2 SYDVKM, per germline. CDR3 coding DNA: TGTGCCAGCAGCGGGGACAGGGCGGATCCCGGGGAGCTGTTTTTT. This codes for CASSGDRADPGELFF.

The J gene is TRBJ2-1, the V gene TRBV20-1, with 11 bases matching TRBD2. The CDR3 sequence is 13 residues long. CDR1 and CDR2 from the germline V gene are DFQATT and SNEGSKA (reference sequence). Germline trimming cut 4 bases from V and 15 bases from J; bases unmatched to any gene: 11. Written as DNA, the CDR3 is TGCAGTGCTAAGATAGCGGGAGGGCCGGTGCGGTTCTTC. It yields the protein CSAKIAGGPVRFF.

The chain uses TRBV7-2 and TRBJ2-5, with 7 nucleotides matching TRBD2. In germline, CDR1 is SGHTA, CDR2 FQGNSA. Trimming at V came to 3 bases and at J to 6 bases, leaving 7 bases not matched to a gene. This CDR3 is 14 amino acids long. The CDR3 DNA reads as TGTGCCAGCAGCTTCCCGGGGGGACGGCAGACCCAGTACTTC. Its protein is CASSFPGGRQTQYF.

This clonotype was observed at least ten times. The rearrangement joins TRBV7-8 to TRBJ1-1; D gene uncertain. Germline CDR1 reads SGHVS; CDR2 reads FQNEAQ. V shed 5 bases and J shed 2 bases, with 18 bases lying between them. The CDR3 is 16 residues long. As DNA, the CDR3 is TGTGCCAGCAGCCAACATCCCCCAGGCAGAAACACTGAAGCTTTCTTT. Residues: CASSQHPPGRNTEAFF. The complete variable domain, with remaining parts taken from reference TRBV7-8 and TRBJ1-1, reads GAGVSQSPRYKVAKRGQDVALRCDPISGHVSLFWYQQALGQGPEFLTYFQNEAQLDKSGLPSDRFFAERPEGSVSTLKIQRTQQEDSAVYLCASSQHPPGRNTEAFFGQGTRLTVV.

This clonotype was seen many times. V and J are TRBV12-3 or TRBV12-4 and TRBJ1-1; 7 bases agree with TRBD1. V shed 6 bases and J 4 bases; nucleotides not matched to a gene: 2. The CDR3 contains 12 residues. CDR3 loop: CASRTGSTEAFF. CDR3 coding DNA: TGTGCCAGCAGGACAGGGTCCACTGAAGCTTTCTTT.

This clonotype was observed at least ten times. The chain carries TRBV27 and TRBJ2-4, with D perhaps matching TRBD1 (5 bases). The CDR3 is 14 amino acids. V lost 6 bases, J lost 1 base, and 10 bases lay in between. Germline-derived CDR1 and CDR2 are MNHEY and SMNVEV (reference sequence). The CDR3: CASRQTAAKNIQYF. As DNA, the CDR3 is TGTGCCAGCAGACAGACAGCTGCCAAAAACATTCAGTACTTC.

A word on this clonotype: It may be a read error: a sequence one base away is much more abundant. CDR3 bases: TGTGCCAGCAGTGTAAGTGGGTCGGGACAGAAGAATTCACCCCTCCACTTT. It specifies CASSVSGSGQKNSPLHF. This chain links TRBV6-1 with TRBJ1-6; 7 nucleotides match TRBD1. The CDR3 loop spans 17 amino acids. Trimming took 4 bases from V and 7 from J; bases not matched to a gene: 13. Germline-derived CDR1 and CDR2 are MNHNS and SASEGT.